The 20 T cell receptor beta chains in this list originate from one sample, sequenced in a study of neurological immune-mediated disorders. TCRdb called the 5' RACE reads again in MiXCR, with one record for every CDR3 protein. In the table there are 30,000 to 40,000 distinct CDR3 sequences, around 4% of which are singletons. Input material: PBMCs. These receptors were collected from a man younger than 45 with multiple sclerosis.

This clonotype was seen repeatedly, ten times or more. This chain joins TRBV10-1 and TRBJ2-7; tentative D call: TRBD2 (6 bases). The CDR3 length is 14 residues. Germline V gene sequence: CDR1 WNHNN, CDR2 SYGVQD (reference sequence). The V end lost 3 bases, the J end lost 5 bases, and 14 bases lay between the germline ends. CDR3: CASSDGGPDNEQYF. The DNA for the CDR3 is TGCGCCAGCAGTGATGGAGGGCCGGACAACGAGCAGTACTTC.

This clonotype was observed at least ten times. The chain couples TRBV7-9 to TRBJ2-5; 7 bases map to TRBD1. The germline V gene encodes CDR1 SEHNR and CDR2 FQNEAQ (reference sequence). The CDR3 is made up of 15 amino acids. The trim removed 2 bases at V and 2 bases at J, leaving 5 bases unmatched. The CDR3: CASSLLQGEQETQYF. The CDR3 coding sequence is TGTGCCAGCAGCTTACTGCAGGGGGAACAAGAGACCCAGTACTTC.

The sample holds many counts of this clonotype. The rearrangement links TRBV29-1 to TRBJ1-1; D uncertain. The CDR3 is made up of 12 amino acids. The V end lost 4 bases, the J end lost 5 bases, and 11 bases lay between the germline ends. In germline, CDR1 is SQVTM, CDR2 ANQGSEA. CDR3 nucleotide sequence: TGCAGCGTTGGGGAGGGATGGACTGAAGCTTTCTTT. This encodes CSVGEGWTEAFF. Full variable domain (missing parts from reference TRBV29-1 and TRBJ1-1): SAVISQKPSRDICQRGTSLTIQCQVDSQVTMMFWYRQQPGQSLTLIATANQGSEATYESGFVIDKFPISRPNLTFSTLTVSNMSPEDSSIYLCSVGEGWTEAFFGQGTRLTVV.

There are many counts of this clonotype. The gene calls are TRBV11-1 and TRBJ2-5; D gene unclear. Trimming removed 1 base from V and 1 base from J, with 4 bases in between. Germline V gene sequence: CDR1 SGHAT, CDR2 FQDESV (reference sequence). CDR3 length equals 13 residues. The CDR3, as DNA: TGTGCCAGCAGCTTAGGCACCCAAGAGACCCAGTACTTC. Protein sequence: CASSLGTQETQYF.

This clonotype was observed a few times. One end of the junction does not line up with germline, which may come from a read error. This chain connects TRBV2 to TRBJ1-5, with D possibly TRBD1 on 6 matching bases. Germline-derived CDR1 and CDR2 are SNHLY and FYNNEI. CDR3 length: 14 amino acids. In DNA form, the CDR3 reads TGTGCCAGCAGTGGTGGGGGCAGGGATCAGCCCCAGAATTTT. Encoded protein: CASSGGGRDQPQNF.

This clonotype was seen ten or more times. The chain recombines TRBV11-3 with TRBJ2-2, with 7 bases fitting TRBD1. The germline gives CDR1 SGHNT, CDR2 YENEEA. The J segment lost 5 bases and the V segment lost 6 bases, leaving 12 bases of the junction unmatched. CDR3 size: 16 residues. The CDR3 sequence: CASSPSGTVQTGELFF. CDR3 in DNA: TGTGCCAGCAGTCCCTCCGGGACAGTACAGACCGGGGAGCTGTTTTTT.

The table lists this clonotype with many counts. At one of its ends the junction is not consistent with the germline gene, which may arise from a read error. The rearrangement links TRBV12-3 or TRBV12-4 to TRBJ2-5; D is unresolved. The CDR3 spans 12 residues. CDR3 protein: CASSLFQKTQYF. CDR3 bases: TGTGCCAGCAGTCTGTTCCAAAAGACCCAGTACTTC.

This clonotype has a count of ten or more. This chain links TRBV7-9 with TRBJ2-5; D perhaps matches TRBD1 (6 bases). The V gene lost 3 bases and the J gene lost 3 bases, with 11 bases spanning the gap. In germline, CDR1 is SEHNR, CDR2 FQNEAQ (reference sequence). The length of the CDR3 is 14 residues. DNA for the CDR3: TGTGCCAGCAGCTTTTACCGGGACAAAGAGACCCAGTACTTC. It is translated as CASSFYRDKETQYF. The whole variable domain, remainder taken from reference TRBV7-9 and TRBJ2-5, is DTGVSQNPRHKITKRGQNVTFRCDPISEHNRLYWYRQTLGQGPEFLTYFQNEAQLEKSRLLSDRFSAERPKGSFSTLEIQRTEQGDSAMYLCASSFYRDKETQYFGPGTRLLVL.

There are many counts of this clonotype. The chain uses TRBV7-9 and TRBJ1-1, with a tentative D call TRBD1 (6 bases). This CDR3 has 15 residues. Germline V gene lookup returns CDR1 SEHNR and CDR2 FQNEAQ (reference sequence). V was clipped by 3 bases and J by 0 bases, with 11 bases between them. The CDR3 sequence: CASSFPPGVNTEAFF. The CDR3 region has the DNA TGTGCCAGCAGCTTTCCCCCAGGGGTGAACACTGAAGCTTTCTTT.

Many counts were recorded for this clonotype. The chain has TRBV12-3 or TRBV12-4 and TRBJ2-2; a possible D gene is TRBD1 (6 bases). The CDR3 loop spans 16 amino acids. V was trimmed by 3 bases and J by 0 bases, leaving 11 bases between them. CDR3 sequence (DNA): TGTGCCAGCAGTTTGGCCGGGACAACGAACACCGGGGAGCTGTTTTTT. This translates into CASSLAGTTNTGELFF.

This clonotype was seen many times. The CDR3 nucleotides are TGTGCCAGCAGCCCTAACACCGGGTCTTACACCGGGGAGCTGTTTTTT. This encodes CASSPNTGSYTGELFF. The chain joins TRBV3-1 to TRBJ2-2; D is undetermined. The CDR3 consists of 16 residues. The germline V gene encodes CDR1 LGHDT and CDR2 YNNKEL (reference sequence). Trimming removed 4 bases from V and 3 bases from J, with 15 bases in between.

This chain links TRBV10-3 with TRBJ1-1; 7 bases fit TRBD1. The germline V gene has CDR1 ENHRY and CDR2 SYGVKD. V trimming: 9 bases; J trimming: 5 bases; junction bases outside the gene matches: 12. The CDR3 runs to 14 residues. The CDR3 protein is CAMGQRRIPTEAFF. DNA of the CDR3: TGTGCCATGGGACAGCGGAGGATTCCGACTGAAGCTTTCTTT.

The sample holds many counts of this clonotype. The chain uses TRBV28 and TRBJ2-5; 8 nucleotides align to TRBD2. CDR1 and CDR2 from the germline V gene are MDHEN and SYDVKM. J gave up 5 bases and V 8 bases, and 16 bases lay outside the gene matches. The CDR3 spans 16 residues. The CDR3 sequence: CASRGVAGFRAETQYF. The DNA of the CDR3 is TGTGCCAGCCGTGGGGTAGCGGGGTTCCGCGCGGAGACCCAGTACTTC. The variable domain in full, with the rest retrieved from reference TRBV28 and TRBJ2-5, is DVKVTQSSRYLVKRTGEKVFLECVQDMDHENMFWYRQDPGLGLRLIYFSYDVKMKEKGDIPEGYSVSREKKERFSLILESASTNQTSMYLCASRGVAGFRAETQYFGPGTRLLVL.

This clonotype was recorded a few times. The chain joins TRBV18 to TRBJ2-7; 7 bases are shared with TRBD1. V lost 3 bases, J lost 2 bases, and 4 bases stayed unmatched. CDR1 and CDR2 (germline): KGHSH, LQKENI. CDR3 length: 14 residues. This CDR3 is CASSPDRVAYEQYF. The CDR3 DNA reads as TGTGCCAGCTCACCCGACAGGGTGGCCTACGAGCAGTACTTC.

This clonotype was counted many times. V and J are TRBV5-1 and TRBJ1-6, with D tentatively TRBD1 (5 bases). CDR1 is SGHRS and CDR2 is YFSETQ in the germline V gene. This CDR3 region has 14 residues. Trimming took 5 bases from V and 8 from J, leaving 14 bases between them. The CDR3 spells CASRNRNDYSPLHF. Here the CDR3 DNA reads TGCGCCAGCAGGAACAGGAACGACTATTCACCCCTCCACTTT. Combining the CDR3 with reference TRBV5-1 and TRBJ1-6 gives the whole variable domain KAGVTQTPRYLIKTRGQQVTLSCSPISGHRSVSWYQQTPGQGLQFLFEYFSETQRNKGNFPGRFSGRQFSNSRSEMNVSTLELGDSALYLCASRNRNDYSPLHFGNGTRLTVT.

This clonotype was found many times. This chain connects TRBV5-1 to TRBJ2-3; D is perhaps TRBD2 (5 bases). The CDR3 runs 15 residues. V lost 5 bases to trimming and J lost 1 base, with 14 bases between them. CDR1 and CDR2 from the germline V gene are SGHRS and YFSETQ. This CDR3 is CASRVGGPRTDTQYF. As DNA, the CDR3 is TGCGCCAGCAGAGTAGGAGGCCCCCGCACAGATACGCAGTATTTT.

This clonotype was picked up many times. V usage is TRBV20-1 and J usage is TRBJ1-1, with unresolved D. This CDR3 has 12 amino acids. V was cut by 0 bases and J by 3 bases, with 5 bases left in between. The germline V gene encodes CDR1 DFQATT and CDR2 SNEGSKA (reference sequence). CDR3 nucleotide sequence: TGCAGTGCTAGAGATCTTGACACTGAAGCTTTCTTT. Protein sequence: CSARDLDTEAFF.

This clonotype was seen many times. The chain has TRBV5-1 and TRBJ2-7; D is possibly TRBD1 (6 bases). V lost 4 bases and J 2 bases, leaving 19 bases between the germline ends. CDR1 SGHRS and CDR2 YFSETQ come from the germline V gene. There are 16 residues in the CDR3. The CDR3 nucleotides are TGCGCCAGCAGCCTACGGACAGACTCGATTCCCTACGAGCAGTACTTC. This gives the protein CASSLRTDSIPYEQYF.

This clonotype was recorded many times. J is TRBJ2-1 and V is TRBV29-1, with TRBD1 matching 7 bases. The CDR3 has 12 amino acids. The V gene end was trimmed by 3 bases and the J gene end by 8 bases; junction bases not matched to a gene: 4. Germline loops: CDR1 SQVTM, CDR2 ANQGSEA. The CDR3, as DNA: TGCAGCGTTGAGGACAGGTTGGATGAGCAGTTCTTC. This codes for CSVEDRLDEQFF.

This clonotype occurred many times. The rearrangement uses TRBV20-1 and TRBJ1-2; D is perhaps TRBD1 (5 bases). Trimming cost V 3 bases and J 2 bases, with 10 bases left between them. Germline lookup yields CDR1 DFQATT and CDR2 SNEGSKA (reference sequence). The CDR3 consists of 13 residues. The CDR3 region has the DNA TGCAGTGCTAGTGAGGAGGGGAACTATGGCTACACCTTC. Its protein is CSASEEGNYGYTF.